This entry lists 32 T cell receptor beta chains sequenced from one sample in a study of cytomegalovirus exposure and HLA in healthy donors. Use of 60 Vbeta and 13 Jbeta primers characterized the PCR. Profiling relied on immunoSEQ multiplex PCR, and the TCRdb table lists in-frame clones only, not all of them. The data contain more than 100,000 clones, just over 15% of them singletons. Material for sequencing was PBMCs. These receptors were taken from a woman in her late teens or twenties in good health and CMV-seronegative.

The chain uses TRBV6-5 and TRBJ2-1; 8 nucleotides align to TRBD1. Germline V gene data show CDR1 as MNHEY and CDR2 as SVGAGI. V gave up 5 bases and J gave up 3 bases; unmatched junction bases: 3. CDR3 length: 14 residues. This chain's CDR3 is CASSETGDYNEQFF. DNA of the CDR3: TGTGCCAGCAGTGAGACAGGGGACTACAATGAGCAGTTCTTC.

The V call is TRBV19, the J call TRBJ1-5; TRBD1 might be the D (6 bases). With 6 bases removed from V and 6 bases from J, the gap between germline ends came to 15 bases. Germline CDR1 LNHDA, CDR2 SQIVND (reference sequence). The CDR3 contains 14 residues. The CDR3 DNA is TGTGCCAGTAGGAGGGACACGGCGGGTCAGCCCCAGCATTTT. The encoded protein is CASRRDTAGQPQHF.

V gene TRBV9 combines with J gene TRBJ2-1; 9 bases match TRBD2. The CDR3 sequence is 16 residues long. Per germline, CDR1 SGDLS and CDR2 YYNGEE. Trimming took 7 bases from V and 6 from J; bases not matched to a gene: 14. DNA for the CDR3: TGTGCCAGCTCTAACGGTATTAGCGGGGGTGGCAATGAGCAGTTCTTC. Its translation is CASSNGISGGGNEQFF.

The sample holds a few counts of this clone. Here the CDR3 DNA reads TGTGCCTGGAGTGTGTCTACCCTCACAGATACGCAGTATTTT. This encodes CAWSVSTLTDTQYF. This rearrangement joins TRBV30 to TRBJ2-3; D unresolved. Germline CDR1 GTSNPN, CDR2 SVGIG (reference sequence). The V and J ends lost 0 bases and 2 bases respectively, with 9 bases between them. This CDR3 contains 14 residues.

Only a few counts were recorded for this clone. J is TRBJ1-1 and V is TRBV5-4; 8 bases map to TRBD1. Germline values: CDR1 SGHNT, CDR2 YYREEE (reference sequence). Trimming cost V 2 bases and J 4 bases; bases outside gene matches: 7. The CDR3 contains 15 residues. CDR3 sequence: CASSFSAGGITEAFF. DNA of the CDR3: TGTGCCAGCAGCTTTTCCGCAGGGGGCATCACTGAAGCTTTCTTT.

The rearrangement links TRBV10-3 to TRBJ1-1; tentative D call: TRBD1 (6 bases). CDR3 length: 14 residues. V gave up 1 base and J gave up 1 base, with 7 bases separating them. Per the germline V gene, CDR1 is ENHRY and CDR2 is SYGVKD. The CDR3 DNA reads as TGTGCCATCAGTGAGTTAGGGGGGAACACTGAAGCTTTCTTT. It translates to CAISELGGNTEAFF.

This rearrangement joins TRBV2 to TRBJ2-2; tentatively, D is TRBD2 (5 bases). Germline V gene lookup returns CDR1 SNHLY and CDR2 FYNNEI. V was pared by 9 bases and J by 0 bases, with 14 bases between. CDR3 size: 15 residues. CDR3 in DNA: TGTGCCAGTGGGCGGAGAGGGACGAACACCGGGGAGCTGTTTTTT. Its translation is CASGRRGTNTGELFF.

This clone was seen a handful of times. The junction shows a germline mismatch at one end, possibly a read error. This chain connects TRBV7-9 to TRBJ2-6; 8 bases fit TRBD1. This CDR3 contains 16 residues. The germline V gene encodes CDR1 SEHNR and CDR2 FQNEAQ (reference sequence). The CDR3 DNA reads as TGTGCCAGCAACCCCAGGGGGCTGTCTGGGACCAACGTCCTGACTTTC. Its translation: CASNPRGLSGTNVLTF.

This clone was counted a few times. This rearrangement joins TRBV5-8 to TRBJ1-6; TRBD1 aligns across 7 bases. The CDR3 is 16 residues long. V dropped 0 bases and J dropped 10; count of bases not matched to a gene: 10. CDR1 SGHTS and CDR2 YDEGEE come from the germline V gene. The DNA for the CDR3 is TGTGCCAGCAGCTTGGAACTCCGGGACAGTGAATCACCCCTCCACTTT. Encoded protein: CASSLELRDSESPLHF.

Written as DNA, the CDR3 is TGTGCCTGGAGTAGCGGGGCCCAAGAGACCCAGTACTTC. Translating it yields CAWSSGAQETQYF. The rearrangement joins TRBV30 to TRBJ2-5, with TRBD2 matching 7 bases. The germline gives CDR1 GTSNPN, CDR2 SVGIG (reference sequence). The trim removed 2 bases at V and 1 base at J, leaving 1 base unmatched. This CDR3 has 13 residues.

This rearrangement joins TRBV10-1 to TRBJ2-2; D possibly corresponds to TRBD2 (6 bases). CDR3 length: 12 amino acids. The V gene's germline CDR1 is WNHNN and CDR2 SYGVQD (reference sequence). Trimming stripped 8 bases from V and 5 bases from J, with 9 bases between. In DNA, the CDR3 is TGCGCCAGCGGGCGGGAAACCGGGGAGCTGTTTTTT. Translated, it gives CASGRETGELFF.

The chain has TRBV4-1 and TRBJ1-1, with D unresolved. The germline gives CDR1 MGHRA, CDR2 YSYEKL. Trimming removed 0 bases at V and 4 bases at J, with 18 bases between. This CDR3 region has 17 residues. The CDR3 nucleotides read TGCGCCAGCAGCCAAGATCGCCCGGGAAACTTACTCACTGAAGCTTTCTTT. This gives the protein CASSQDRPGNLLTEAFF.

This clone was counted a few times. The genes are TRBV9 and TRBJ2-1, with 13 nucleotides matching TRBD2. Germline loops: CDR1 SGDLS, CDR2 YYNGEE. The CDR3 extends over 16 amino acids. The ends lost 0 bases at V and 9 bases at J; junction bases unmatched: 6. The CDR3 DNA reads TGTGCCAGCAGCGTAGAACTAGCGGGAGGGTTAGGTGAGCAGTTCTTC. Translation: CASSVELAGGLGEQFF.

The rearrangement uses TRBV19 and TRBJ1-4; 9 bases are a match to TRBD1. The CDR3 is 15 amino acids. Germline CDR1 LNHDA, CDR2 SQIVND (reference sequence). The V gene end was trimmed by 3 bases and the J gene end by 8 bases; junction bases not matched to a gene: 7. CDR3 nucleotides: TGTGCCAGTAGTATTCGACAGGGGGACCGGGAAAAACTGTTTTTT. This codes for CASSIRQGDREKLFF.

There are a few counts of this clone. The rearrangement links TRBV10-3 to TRBJ1-6, with 7 bases identical to TRBD1. V was pared by 4 bases and J by 7 bases, with 7 bases of the junction left unmatched. CDR3 length: 15 residues. Germline loops: CDR1 ENHRY, CDR2 SYGVKD. CDR3 sequence (DNA): TGTGCCATCAGTGCATACAGGGGATACAATTCACCCCTCCACTTT. The encoded protein is CAISAYRGYNSPLHF.

V gene TRBV2 combines with J gene TRBJ2-2; 9 nucleotides agree with TRBD2. The trim removed 6 bases at V and 10 bases at J, leaving 12 bases unmatched. This CDR3 spans 15 amino acids. Per the germline V gene, CDR1 is SNHLY and CDR2 is FYNNEI. CDR3 DNA sequence: TGTGCCAGCAGAGGTAGCGGGGGAGGTTTGGTGGAGCTGTTTTTT. It is translated as CASRGSGGGLVELFF.

This chain connects TRBV28 to TRBJ1-5, with a weak D call TRBD1 (6 bases). Trimming pared 5 bases from V and 0 bases from J, leaving 11 bases between. CDR1 is MDHEN, CDR2 SYDVKM, per germline. There are 15 residues in the CDR3. The CDR3 region has the DNA TGTGCCAGCAGTCTACAGGGACCTAGCAATCAGCCCCAGCATTTT. As protein: CASSLQGPSNQPQHF.

This clone was counted between two and nine times. This chain connects TRBV28 to TRBJ2-7; the D gene is possibly TRBD1 (5 bases). Germline V CDR1 and CDR2: MDHEN, SYDVKM. This CDR3 has 14 amino acids. Trimming left V 1 base short and J 4 bases short, with 11 bases between. CDR3 bases: TGTGCCAGCAGTTTATCCCTGACAGCTTACGAGCAGTACTTC. Translated, it gives CASSLSLTAYEQYF.

This clone was counted only a few times. The rearrangement uses TRBV5-4 and TRBJ2-1, with 7 bases aligning to TRBD1. The CDR3 is 15 amino acids. Germline CDR1 SGHNT, CDR2 YYREEE (reference sequence). The ends lost 2 bases at V and 5 bases at J; junction bases unmatched: 7. The CDR3 DNA is TGTGCCAGCAGCTTATCCGGGACAGTCAACAATGAGCAGTTCTTC. It translates to CASSLSGTVNNEQFF. The full variable domain, with the rest looked up from reference TRBV5-4 and TRBJ2-1, is ETGVTQSPTHLIKTRGQQVTLRCSSQSGHNTVSWYQQALGQGPQFIFQYYREEENGRGNFPPRFSGLQFPNYSSELNVNALELDDSALYLCASSLSGTVNNEQFFGPGTRLTVL.

This clone showed up just a few times. V is TRBV28 and J is TRBJ2-6; D is unresolved. The CDR3 runs 14 residues. With 6 bases removed from V and 0 bases from J, the gap between germline ends came to 6 bases. Germline values: CDR1 MDHEN, CDR2 SYDVKM. CDR3 amino acids: CASRSGSGANVLTF. The CDR3 nucleotides read TGTGCCAGCAGGTCCGGCTCTGGGGCCAACGTCCTGACTTTC.

The J gene is TRBJ2-3, the V gene TRBV9; 10 bases agree with TRBD2. With the DNA end fitting TRBJ2-5 better, the J assignment may be wrong. CDR1 is SGDLS, CDR2 YYNGEE, per germline. This CDR3 is built from 17 residues. The CDR3 region is CASSVATSGGAQETQYF. CDR3 bases: TGTGCCAGCAGCGTAGCTACGAGCGGGGGGGCCCAAGAGACCCAGTACTTC.

The sample holds a few counts of this clone. The genes are TRBV5-1 and TRBJ2-3; TRBD2 agrees at 7 bases. Germline CDR1 SGHRS, CDR2 YFSETQ. This CDR3 comprises 15 residues. The V segment lost 4 bases and the J segment 7 bases; nucleotides outside the gene matches: 12. For the CDR3, the DNA is TGCGCCAGCAGCCCTGGAGGGCCTAGCGGAAATACGCAGTATTTT. Protein: CASSPGGPSGNTQYF.

This chain connects TRBV6-1 to TRBJ1-2; 12 bases agree with TRBD1. CDR3 length equals 14 residues. Germline-derived CDR1 and CDR2 are MNHNS and SASEGT. The ends lost 4 bases at V and 8 bases at J; junction bases unmatched: 5. The CDR3 is CASSVRDRGLGYTF. The DNA for the CDR3 is TGTGCCAGCAGTGTCCGGGACAGGGGGCTCGGCTACACCTTC.

The chain is built from TRBV9 and TRBJ2-7; D possibly corresponds to TRBD2 (6 bases). Germline loops: CDR1 SGDLS, CDR2 YYNGEE. CDR3 length: 15 residues. Trimming cost V 3 bases and J 7 bases, with 20 bases left between them. CDR3 residues: CASSDADGTAGEQYF. In DNA, the CDR3 is TGTGCCAGCAGCGATGCCGATGGGACCGCGGGGGAGCAGTACTTC.

A note on this clone: Other DNA variants within this sample encode the same CDR3. The chain couples TRBV5-1 to TRBJ1-1, with TRBD1 as a possible D gene (5 bases). Per germline, CDR1 SGHRS and CDR2 YFSETQ. The germline V and J ends were trimmed by 1 base and 10 bases, with 14 bases remaining between them. The CDR3 sequence is 13 residues long. This chain's CDR3 is CASSLIRGIRAFF. CDR3 DNA: TGCGCCAGCAGCTTGATAAGGGGTATTCGAGCTTTCTTT.

The table lists this clone with a few counts. This chain links TRBV9 with TRBJ2-6, with D perhaps matching TRBD2 (5 bases). Germline V gene lookup returns CDR1 SGDLS and CDR2 YYNGEE. This CDR3 is 18 amino acids long. V lost 4 bases and J 1 base, leaving 18 bases between the germline ends. The DNA for the CDR3 is TGTGCCAGCAGCTCACCCCGGGGTATTCATTCTGGGGCCAACGTCCTGACTTTC. Residues: CASSSPRGIHSGANVLTF.

The chain is built from TRBV19 and TRBJ1-5, with TRBD1 matching 7 bases. This CDR3 is built from 18 residues. Unmatched junction bases numbered 18, after V lost 6 bases and J lost 4 bases. CDR1 is LNHDA, CDR2 SQIVND, per germline (reference sequence). The CDR3 DNA follows: TGTGCCAGTAGCCGTTGGACAGGTGATTCGCTAATGAATCAGCCCCAGCATTTT. It translates to CASSRWTGDSLMNQPQHF.

This clone was seen only a few times. The chain recombines TRBV6-1 with TRBJ1-2; 9 bases align to TRBD1. The CDR3 length is 13 residues. Germline CDR1 and CDR2: MNHNS and SASEGT. V trimming: 5 bases; J trimming: 7 bases; junction bases outside the gene matches: 5. Here the CDR3 DNA reads TGTGCCAGCAGTTCCGGACAGGGGACTGGCTACACCTTC. Protein sequence: CASSSGQGTGYTF.

The rearrangement uses TRBV6-5 and TRBJ1-6, with 9 bases that match TRBD1. The V gene end was trimmed by 2 bases and the J gene end by 4 bases; junction bases not matched to a gene: 3. The germline V gene has CDR1 MNHEY and CDR2 SVGAGI. The CDR3 is 16 amino acids. CDR3 residues: CASSYEDRGYNSPLHF. The CDR3 bases are TGTGCCAGCAGTTACGAAGACAGGGGGTATAATTCACCCCTCCACTTT.

The chain has TRBV29-1 and TRBJ2-2; possibly TRBD2 for D (5 bases). Trimming removed 2 bases at V and 5 bases at J, with 9 bases between. The CDR3 length is 13 residues. CDR1 SQVTM and CDR2 ANQGSEA come from the germline V gene. The CDR3 coding sequence is TGCAGCGTTGAAAAGGGAGCTACCGGGGAGCTGTTTTTT. Its translation: CSVEKGATGELFF.

This chain connects TRBV9 to TRBJ2-2; D unresolved. The CDR3 loop spans 14 amino acids. CDR1 and CDR2 (germline): SGDLS, YYNGEE. V shed 0 bases and J shed 1 base, with 4 bases lying between them. Here the CDR3 DNA reads TGTGCCAGCAGCGTAGGAGGGAACACCGGGGAGCTGTTTTTT. It codes for CASSVGGNTGELFF.

This clone has more than one count but fewer than ten. A read error may account for a junction end that differs from germline. The V gene is TRBV7-7, the J gene TRBJ2-5; 7 positions match TRBD1. Germline-derived CDR1 and CDR2 are SSHAT and FNYEAQ (reference sequence). CDR3 length: 13 amino acids. DNA of the CDR3: TGTGCTAGCAGCACGGACAGGCAAGAGACCCAGTACTTC. Translating it yields CASSTDRQETQYF.